This TCR beta chain originates from a study of blood T cells in healthy people across ages. This clonotype was seen a few times. Then a second PCR, running roughly 7 to 11 cycles, was carried out with a sample-barcoded 5' primer and a J-beta primer mix. A single record per CDR3 protein comes from TCRdb applying MiXCR to the 5' RACE reads. The data contain approximately 1,100,000 distinct CDR3 sequences, roughly 45% of them singletons. With 5 bases removed from V and 8 bases from J, the gap between germline ends came to 23 bases. The CDR3 length is 16 residues. The V gene's germline CDR1 is PRHDT and CDR2 FYEKMQ (reference sequence).

This clonotype originated in a woman aged 60-75 years in good health. Specimen: blood. The chain links TRBV13 to TRBJ2-3, with D perhaps TRBD2 (7 bases). The CDR3 region is CASSQRGADAGGTQYF. CDR3 coding DNA: TGTGCCAGCAGCCAACGGGGGGCGGATGCCGGGGGTACGCAGTATTTT.